These 7 T cell receptor beta chains came from one sample sequenced in a study of CD8 T cells in Susac syndrome. An amount of RNA that ranged from 0.5 to 1 ug was reverse transcribed with random hexamers. TCRdb itself ran the immunoSEQ multiplex PCR reads through MiXCR, one entry per CDR3 protein. The sample yields approximately 79,000 distinct CDR3 sequences, 80% to 95% seen once. What was sequenced was CD8+ T cells from PBMCs. The origin of the receptors is a human donor with Susac syndrome.

The chain joins TRBV15 to TRBJ2-6; D is ambiguous. Trimming removed 0 bases at V and 3 bases at J, with 9 bases between. The CDR3 is 16 residues long. CDR1 is LNHNV and CDR2 is YYDKDF in the germline V gene (reference sequence). This chain's CDR3 is CATSREGMNGANVLTF. The CDR3 coding sequence is TGTGCCACCAGCAGAGAGGGTATGAATGGGGCCAACGTCCTGACTTTC.

The chain uses TRBV2 and TRBJ1-5; 10 positions match TRBD1. Germline V gene sequence: CDR1 SNHLY, CDR2 FYNNEI. This CDR3 is 15 amino acids long. Germline trimming cut 5 bases from V and 6 bases from J; bases unmatched to any gene: 7. The CDR3 bases are TGTGCCAGCAGTCATCCGGGACAGGGGTTTCAGCCCCAGCATTTT. This gives the protein CASSHPGQGFQPQHF.

The V and J genes are TRBV7-9 and TRBJ2-1, with D possibly TRBD2 on 5 matching bases. The CDR3 length is 15 residues. Germline V gene data show CDR1 as SEHNR and CDR2 as FQNEAQ (reference sequence). V was shortened by 0 bases and J by 4 bases, with 10 bases between the two germline ends. This CDR3 is CASSLAAAAYNEQFF. The CDR3 nucleotides read TGTGCCAGCAGCTTAGCGGCAGCGGCGTACAATGAGCAGTTCTTC. Full variable domain (outside the CDR3, taken from reference TRBV7-9 and TRBJ2-1): DTGVSQNPRHKITKRGQNVTFRCDPISEHNRLYWYRQTLGQGPEFLTYFQNEAQLEKSRLLSDRFSAERPKGSFSTLEIQRTEQGDSAMYLCASSLAAAAYNEQFFGPGTRLTVL.

V gene TRBV3-1 combines with J gene TRBJ1-6; D remains unclear. The germline V gene encodes CDR1 LGHDT and CDR2 YNNKEL (reference sequence). The CDR3 is 14 amino acids. V lost 1 base to trimming and J lost 13 bases, with 14 bases between them. The CDR3 nucleotides read TGTGCCAGCAGCCAAGTATCAAAAGGAGGTCCCCTCCACTTT. It specifies CASSQVSKGGPLHF.

The chain employs TRBV29-1 and TRBJ1-1; D uncertain. Germline values: CDR1 SQVTM, CDR2 ANQGSEA. This CDR3 has 12 amino acids. The ends were cut back, 4 bases at V and 2 bases at J, with 8 bases in the middle. This CDR3 is CSVARLNTEAFF. The DNA of the CDR3 is TGCAGCGTTGCGCGGCTTAACACTGAAGCTTTCTTT.

V usage is TRBV29-1 and J usage is TRBJ1-5; TRBD1 matches 8 bases. CDR1 and CDR2 (germline): SQVTM, ANQGSEA. J lost 4 bases, V lost 4 bases, and 6 bases had no gene match. This CDR3 comprises 14 residues. The DNA for the CDR3 is TGCAGCGTTGGGACAGGGCCCCCGAATCAGCCCCAGCATTTT. Protein: CSVGTGPPNQPQHF.

The V call is TRBV27, the J call TRBJ1-5; D might be TRBD1 (6 bases). The V gene's germline CDR1 is MNHEY and CDR2 SMNVEV (reference sequence). The CDR3 consists of 13 residues. The V and J ends lost 5 bases and 4 bases respectively, with 9 bases between them. The CDR3 spells CASSPGQNQPQHF. The CDR3 DNA follows: TGTGCCAGCAGTCCCGGACAGAATCAGCCCCAGCATTTT.